This T cell receptor (beta chain) came from a study of shared clonotypes between healthy human individuals. Sequencing of unsorted PBMC DNA was carried out using ten immunoSEQ deep assay plates. This table comes from immunoSEQ multiplex PCR, and its TCRdb copy is limited to in-frame clones, with some not included. The data hold 450,000 to 500,000 clones, with 81% observed a single time. The CDR3 has 13 amino acids. Germline assignment: CDR1 MGHDK and CDR2 SYGVNS. The V and J ends lost 4 bases and 5 bases, in that order; junction bases with no gene match: 4. The chain is built from TRBV25-1 and TRBJ2-5; the match to TRBD1 covers 7 bases. What was sequenced was PBMCs. The receptor was derived from a woman aged 40 to 50 in good health. Some clones in this sample may be carry-over from other donors' samples. CDR3 region: CASSGQGRETQYF. The CDR3 region has the DNA TGTGCCAGCAGTGGACAGGGACGCGAGACCCAGTACTTC.